Shown below are 15 T cell receptor beta chains from a single sample sequenced in a study of blood T cell repertoires in COVID-19 (dated by TCRdb to about 2020). The library relied on the immunoSEQ multiplex PCR assay. Drawn from immuneACCESS, this table holds only the in-frame rearrangements with V and J called that TCRdb kept. Clones are partly lost; checked studies trace under half to an unresolved V gene and leave the rest unexplained. The sample yields some 10,000 clones; 80% to 90% were counted once. The top ten constitute approximately 10% of the sample. Sequencing was carried out using peripheral blood. These TCRs come from a human donor in a cohort sampled during active COVID-19.

V is TRBV5-1 and J is TRBJ1-6; 8 positions match TRBD1. From germline, CDR1 is SGHRS and CDR2 YFSETQ. V was clipped by 2 bases and J by 6 bases; unmatched bases: 4. The CDR3 loop spans 15 amino acids. The CDR3, as DNA: TGCGCCAGCAGCTTAGGGGGACAGGTTAATTCACCCCTCCACTTT. It yields the protein CASSLGGQVNSPLHF.

V usage is TRBV2 and J usage is TRBJ2-3, with a weak D call TRBD2 (7 bases). This CDR3 region has 15 residues. The germline V gene has CDR1 SNHLY and CDR2 FYNNEI. V lost 5 bases, J lost 5 bases, and 17 bases lay in between. DNA of the CDR3: TGTGCCAGCAGTTATACGAGGGGGGGCCTAGATACGCAGTATTTT. Its translation is CASSYTRGGLDTQYF.

The chain combines TRBV5-1 with TRBJ2-1, with 9 bases lining up with TRBD2. Per germline, CDR1 SGHRS and CDR2 YFSETQ. The CDR3 totals 15 residues. The ends lost 1 base at V and 6 bases at J; junction bases unmatched: 5. This CDR3 reads CASSLWRGGLNEQFF. CDR3 sequence (DNA): TGCGCCAGCAGCTTGTGGCGGGGGGGCCTCAATGAGCAGTTCTTC.

The J gene is TRBJ1-2, the V gene TRBV10-3; 8 bases line up with TRBD1. Germline trimming cut 5 bases from V and 2 bases from J; bases unmatched to any gene: 7. Germline V CDR1 and CDR2: ENHRY, SYGVKD. There are 15 residues in the CDR3. CDR3 in DNA: TGTGCCATCAGTTCCGGACAGGGTGAGAACTATGGCTACACCTTC. It encodes CAISSGQGENYGYTF.

The rearrangement uses TRBV7-3 and TRBJ1-1; D gene ambiguous. V was cut by 5 bases and J by 0 bases, with 10 bases left in between. This CDR3 has 14 residues. Germline V CDR1 and CDR2: SGHTA, FQGTGA. The CDR3 DNA is TGTGCCAGCAGCCAAAGTCCTATGAACACTGAAGCTTTCTTT. Residues: CASSQSPMNTEAFF. The full variable domain, in which reference TRBV7-3 and TRBJ1-1 provide the parts outside the CDR3, is GAGVSQTPSNKVTEKGKYVELRCDPISGHTALYWYRQSLGQGPEFLIYFQGTGAADDSGLPNDRFFAVRPEGSVSTLKIQRTERGDSAVYLCASSQSPMNTEAFFGQGTRLTVV.

The chain uses TRBV5-1 and TRBJ1-2; tentatively, D is TRBD1 (5 bases). CDR1 SGHRS and CDR2 YFSETQ come from the germline V gene. The CDR3 is 14 amino acids. V shed 3 bases and J shed 3 bases, with 12 bases lying between them. The CDR3 loop is CASSSQGGDYGYTF. The CDR3 DNA sequence: TGCGCCAGCAGCTCTCAGGGAGGGGACTATGGCTACACCTTC. Combining the CDR3 with reference TRBV5-1 and TRBJ1-2 gives the whole variable domain KAGVTQTPRYLIKTRGQQVTLSCSPISGHRSVSWYQQTPGQGLQFLFEYFSETQRNKGNFPGRFSGRQFSNSRSEMNVSTLELGDSALYLCASSSQGGDYGYTFGSGTRLTVV.

The chain employs TRBV29-1 and TRBJ1-1; 9 bases fit TRBD1. V trimming: 6 bases; J trimming: 6 bases; junction bases outside the gene matches: 11. Germline V lookup: CDR1 SQVTM, CDR2 ANQGSEA. This CDR3 region has 14 residues. CDR3 protein: CSVELGTGTSEAFF. The CDR3 DNA sequence: TGCAGCGTCGAACTCGGGACAGGGACGTCTGAAGCTTTCTTT.

V usage is TRBV10-3 and J usage is TRBJ2-1; TRBD2 matches at 8 bases. V lost 7 bases, J lost 10 bases, and 6 bases stayed unmatched. Germline CDR1 and CDR2: ENHRY and SYGVKD. The CDR3 extends over 12 amino acids. This CDR3 reads CAIIGLAGEQFF. The CDR3 bases are TGTGCCATCATTGGACTAGCCGGGGAGCAGTTCTTC.

The gene calls are TRBV19 and TRBJ2-2; 9 bases fit TRBD1. The germline V gene has CDR1 LNHDA and CDR2 SQIVND (reference sequence). The CDR3 has 16 residues. With 4 bases clipped from V and 4 bases from J, the junction kept 7 bases outside the gene matches. Here the CDR3 reads CASSRPGQGFTGELFF. For the CDR3, the DNA is TGTGCCAGTAGTAGGCCGGGACAGGGATTCACCGGGGAGCTGTTTTTT.

This chain links TRBV18 with TRBJ2-5; D is undetermined. Germline assignment: CDR1 KGHSH and CDR2 LQKENI. This CDR3 is 14 amino acids long. The V gene lost 2 bases and the J gene lost 5 bases, with 12 bases spanning the gap. CDR3 in amino acids: CASSPYSHPETQYF. CDR3 DNA: TGTGCCAGCTCACCATACAGCCACCCGGAGACCCAGTACTTC. Looking up the rest from reference TRBV18 and TRBJ2-5 gives the full variable domain: NAGVMQNPRHLVRRRGQEARLRCSPMKGHSHVYWYRQLPEEGLKFMVYLQKENIIDESGMPKERFSAEFPKEGPSILRIQQVVRGDSAAYFCASSPYSHPETQYFGPGTRLLVL.

In nucleotides, the CDR3 is TGTGCCAGCAGCCCAAGGGGGGGCTTCTCCTATAATTCACCCCTCCACTTT. Protein: CASSPRGGFSYNSPLHF. The chain joins TRBV9 to TRBJ1-6, with D possibly TRBD1 on 6 matching bases. The V gene's germline CDR1 is SGDLS and CDR2 YYNGEE. Trimming left V 4 bases short and J 0 bases short, with 14 bases between. CDR3 length: 17 amino acids.

The rearrangement uses TRBV7-9 and TRBJ1-2; 9 bases align to TRBD1. The germline gives CDR1 SEHNR, CDR2 FQNEAQ (reference sequence). V lost 3 bases to trimming and J lost 3 bases; unmatched junction nucleotides: 5. This CDR3 is built from 15 residues. The CDR3 here is CASSFTRQGDYGYTF. The CDR3 nucleotides are TGTGCCAGCAGCTTTACGAGACAGGGGGACTATGGCTACACCTTC.

The chain joins TRBV5-1 to TRBJ2-3; D uncertain. Deletions cut 0 bases from V and 0 bases from J, with 8 bases between. The germline V gene encodes CDR1 SGHRS and CDR2 YFSETQ. The length of the CDR3 is 15 residues. CDR3 sequence (DNA): TGCGCCAGCAGCTTGGGACTCGCTAGCACAGATACGCAGTATTTT. Its protein product is CASSLGLASTDTQYF.

The chain has TRBV5-1 and TRBJ2-5; 7 positions agree with TRBD1. V was clipped by 0 bases and J by 3 bases; unmatched bases: 2. The germline gives CDR1 SGHRS, CDR2 YFSETQ. The CDR3 runs 14 residues. The CDR3 loop is CASSLAGTEETQYF. CDR3 nucleotide sequence: TGCGCCAGCAGCTTGGCCGGGACAGAAGAGACCCAGTACTTC.

The chain joins TRBV7-9 to TRBJ1-6, with TRBD1 matching 9 bases. CDR1 is SEHNR, CDR2 FQNEAQ, per germline (reference sequence). The junction had 8 bases not matched to a gene; V was cut back by 5 bases and J by 9 bases. The CDR3 is 15 residues long. CDR3 nucleotides: TGTGCCAGCAGCCCCTCAGGGACAGGGATTTCACCCCTCCACTTT. Its protein is CASSPSGTGISPLHF. Full variable domain (missing parts from reference TRBV7-9 and TRBJ1-6): DTGVSQNPRHKITKRGQNVTFRCDPISEHNRLYWYRQTLGQGPEFLTYFQNEAQLEKSRLLSDRFSAERPKGSFSTLEIQRTEQGDSAMYLCASSPSGTGISPLHFGNGTRLTVT.